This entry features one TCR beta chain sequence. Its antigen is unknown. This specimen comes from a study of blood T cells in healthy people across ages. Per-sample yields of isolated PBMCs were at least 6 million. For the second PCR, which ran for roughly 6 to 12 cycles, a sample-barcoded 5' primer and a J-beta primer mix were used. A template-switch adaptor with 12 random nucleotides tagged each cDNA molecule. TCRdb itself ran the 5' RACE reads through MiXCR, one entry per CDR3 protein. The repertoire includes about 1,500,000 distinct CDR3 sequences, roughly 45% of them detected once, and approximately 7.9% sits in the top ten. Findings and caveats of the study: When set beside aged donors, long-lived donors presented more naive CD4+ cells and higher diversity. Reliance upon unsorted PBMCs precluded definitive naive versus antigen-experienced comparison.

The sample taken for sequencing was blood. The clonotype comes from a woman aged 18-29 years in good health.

Here the CDR3 reads CSAGKKTQFF. The CDR3 DNA reads TGCAGTGCTGGCAAGAAGACCCAGTTCTTC. The rearrangement links TRBV20-1 to TRBJ2-1; no firm D call. V was trimmed by 5 bases and J by 13 bases, leaving 12 bases between them. Germline V CDR1 and CDR2: DFQATT, SNEGSKA (reference sequence). This CDR3 is built from 10 residues.